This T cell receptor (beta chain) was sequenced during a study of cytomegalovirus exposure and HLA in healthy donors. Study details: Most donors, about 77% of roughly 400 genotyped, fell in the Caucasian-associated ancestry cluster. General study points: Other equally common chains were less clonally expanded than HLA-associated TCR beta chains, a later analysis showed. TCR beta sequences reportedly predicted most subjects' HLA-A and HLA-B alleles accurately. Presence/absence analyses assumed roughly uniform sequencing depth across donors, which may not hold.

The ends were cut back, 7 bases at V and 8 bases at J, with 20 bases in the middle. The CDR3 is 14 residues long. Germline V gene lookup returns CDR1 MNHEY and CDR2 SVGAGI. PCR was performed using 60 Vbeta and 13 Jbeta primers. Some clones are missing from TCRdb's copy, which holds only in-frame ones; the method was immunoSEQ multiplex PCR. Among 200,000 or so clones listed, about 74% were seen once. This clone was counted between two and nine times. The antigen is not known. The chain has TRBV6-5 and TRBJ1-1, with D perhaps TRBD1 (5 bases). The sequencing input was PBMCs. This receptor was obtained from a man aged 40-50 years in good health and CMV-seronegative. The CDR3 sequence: CASTPGGSLIEAFF. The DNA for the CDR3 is TGTGCCAGCACCCCTGGGGGGTCCTTAATAGAAGCTTTCTTT.